The clone carrying this TCR beta chain showed up just once. Method: immunoSEQ multiplex PCR; TCRdb's copy keeps in-frame clones and lacks some. The sample carries 150,000 to 180,000 clones, roughly nine tenths recorded once. These data are taken from a study of blood T cell repertoires in COVID-19. Study-level information: The samples span acute and convalescent COVID-19 from the United States, Italy and Spain. PBMCs, B-cell-depleted T cells, or T cells were the source of the cDNA or gDNA that made up the material.

The sequenced material came from peripheral blood. The clonotype originates from a woman aged 35 to 49 with acute or convalescent COVID-19.

Here the CDR3 DNA reads TGTGCCAGCAGCCCCCCCCCGGGGGGGCGGTACACAGATACGCAGTATTTT. Translated, it gives CASSPPPGGRYTDTQYF. V is TRBV5-4 and J is TRBJ2-3; 8 nucleotides match TRBD2. Germline values: CDR1 SGHNT, CDR2 YYREEE (reference sequence). CDR3 length equals 17 residues. V was clipped by 4 bases and J by 2 bases; unmatched bases: 12.